This T cell receptor beta chain was documented in a study of cytomegalovirus exposure and HLA in healthy donors. Germline values: CDR1 LNHDA, CDR2 SQIVND (reference sequence). CDR3 length: 15 residues. The J segment lost 5 bases and the V segment lost 5 bases, leaving 11 bases of the junction unmatched. PCR was performed using 60 Vbeta and 13 Jbeta primers. Sequenced by immunoSEQ multiplex PCR; TCRdb stores in-frame clones only, minus some. This sample carries about 140,000 clones, 75% to 85% of them seen once, and the ten largest clones take less than 3%. This clone was seen only a few times. The chain has TRBV19 and TRBJ2-5; 7 nucleotides align to TRBD1. Sequencing used PBMCs. The receptor was derived from a young woman in good health and CMV-seropositive. CDR3 coding DNA: TGTGCCAGTAGTGTGAACAGGGGTTTCCGCGAGACCCAGTACTTC. This translates into CASSVNRGFRETQYF.